These 27 T cell receptor beta chains came from one sample sequenced in a study of blood T cell repertoires in COVID-19. The assay was immunoSEQ multiplex PCR, and TCRdb's table has in-frame clones only and misses some. The sample includes about 310,000 clones, around 90% of them seen just once. The sequenced sample consisted of PBMCs or T cells enriched from blood (not recorded which). These receptor sequences come from a man aged 55 to 69 who had recovered from COVID-19.

The J gene is TRBJ1-6, the V gene TRBV6-5, with TRBD1 matching 8 bases. The CDR3 sequence is 14 residues long. CDR1 and CDR2 from the germline V gene are MNHEY and SVGAGI. The V and J ends lost 7 bases and 7 bases, in that order; junction bases with no gene match: 6. The CDR3 bases are TGTGCCAGCAAGCGGGGACAGGAGAATTCACCCCTCCACTTT. Translated: CASKRGQENSPLHF.

This chain uses TRBV6-5 with TRBJ2-1; the D gene is possibly TRBD2 (7 bases). Germline CDR1 is MNHEY and CDR2 is SVGAGI. V lost 6 bases and J 0 bases, leaving 12 bases between the germline ends. The CDR3 spans 15 residues. CDR3 region: CASSRGAFSYNEQFF. In DNA, the CDR3 is TGTGCCAGCAGCCGGGGGGCCTTCTCCTACAATGAGCAGTTCTTC.

In its sample, this clone was seen once. The rearrangement uses TRBV6-6 and TRBJ2-3; 7 nucleotides align to TRBD1. Germline values: CDR1 MNHNY, CDR2 SVGAGI (reference sequence). The CDR3 extends over 13 amino acids. V dropped 4 bases and J dropped 5; count of bases not matched to a gene: 3. CDR3 DNA: TGTGCCAGCAGTTTTCAGGGGGAAGATACGCAGTATTTT. This sequence encodes CASSFQGEDTQYF.

The V call is TRBV29-1, the J call TRBJ1-1; tentatively, D is TRBD1 (5 bases). Per the germline V gene, CDR1 is SQVTM and CDR2 is ANQGSEA. Trimming left V 5 bases short and J 2 bases short, with 15 bases between. The CDR3 is made up of 14 amino acids. The CDR3 nucleotides read TGCAGCGTTTATCGGGGAGGGGACAACACTGAAGCTTTCTTT. Its translation is CSVYRGGDNTEAFF. The whole variable domain, remainder taken from reference TRBV29-1 and TRBJ1-1, is SAVISQKPSRDICQRGTSLTIQCQVDSQVTMMFWYRQQPGQSLTLIATANQGSEATYESGFVIDKFPISRPNLTFSTLTVSNMSPEDSSIYLCSVYRGGDNTEAFFGQGTRLTVV.

This clone was seen just once. CDR3 amino acids: CASSLGGQQETQYF. The DNA of the CDR3 is TGTGCCAGCAGCTTAGGGGGGCAGCAAGAGACCCAGTACTTC. The rearrangement uses TRBV7-2 and TRBJ2-5; tentative D call: TRBD1 (6 bases). The CDR3 totals 14 residues. CDR1 SGHTA and CDR2 FQGNSA come from the germline V gene. V was shortened by 1 base and J by 2 bases, with 8 bases between the two germline ends.

The chain carries TRBV25-1 and TRBJ1-1; D gene ambiguous. V was clipped by 1 base and J by 4 bases, with 10 bases between them. The CDR3 covers 14 residues. Looked up from germline, CDR1 is MGHDK and CDR2 is SYGVNS. This chain's CDR3 is CASSELRDGTEAFF. CDR3 bases: TGTGCCAGCAGTGAATTGAGGGATGGCACTGAAGCTTTCTTT.

The chain couples TRBV7-2 to TRBJ2-3, with 8 bases lining up with TRBD2. The trim removed 3 bases at V and 5 bases at J, leaving 7 bases unmatched. CDR3 length equals 15 residues. The germline V gene has CDR1 SGHTA and CDR2 FQGNSA. Written as DNA, the CDR3 is TGTGCCAGCAGCTTCGGGGGACTAGGTGGAGATACGCAGTATTTT. As protein: CASSFGGLGGDTQYF.

The rearrangement links TRBV5-1 to TRBJ1-5; 7 positions agree with TRBD1. The V gene end was trimmed by 0 bases and the J gene end by 3 bases; junction bases not matched to a gene: 3. Germline CDR1 SGHRS, CDR2 YFSETQ. This CDR3 region has 15 residues. CDR3 sequence: CASSLGGTANQPQHF. DNA for the CDR3: TGCGCCAGCAGCTTGGGTGGGACAGCCAATCAGCCCCAGCATTTT.

The chain carries TRBV5-1 and TRBJ2-3; 10 positions agree with TRBD2. CDR3 length: 16 residues. Losses at the gene ends were 1 base for V and 2 bases for J; bases not matched to a gene: 4. Germline V gene data show CDR1 as SGHRS and CDR2 as YFSETQ. CDR3 DNA: TGCGCCAGCAGCTTGTTAGCGGGAGGTAACACAGATACGCAGTATTTT. Its protein product is CASSLLAGGNTDTQYF.

The chain combines TRBV7-9 with TRBJ1-2; D not certain. V was clipped by 0 bases and J by 1 base, with 3 bases between them. The CDR3 consists of 13 residues. Germline V lookup: CDR1 SEHNR, CDR2 FQNEAQ (reference sequence). The CDR3 region has the DNA TGTGCCAGCAGCTTAGCTAGTAACTATGGCTACACCTTC. This translates into CASSLASNYGYTF.

The table lists this clone with a count of one. V and J are TRBV19 and TRBJ1-2, with unresolved D. Germline values: CDR1 LNHDA, CDR2 SQIVND (reference sequence). The CDR3 is 13 amino acids. V gave up 5 bases and J gave up 0 bases, with 7 bases separating them. The CDR3 DNA follows: TGTGCCAGTAGTCCCCAGGCTAACTATGGCTACACCTTC. Its translation: CASSPQANYGYTF.

The V call is TRBV3-1 (or the pseudogene TRBV3-2), the J call TRBJ2-3, with TRBD2 matching over 11 bases. V was clipped by 10 bases and J by 7 bases; unmatched bases: 10. CDR1 is LGHDT and CDR2 is YNNKEL in the germline V gene (reference sequence). This CDR3 is 14 amino acids long. The CDR3: CATATSGTPHTQYF. In nucleotides, the CDR3 is TGTGCCACCGCGACTAGCGGGACCCCCCATACGCAGTATTTT.

V gene TRBV20-1 combines with J gene TRBJ1-1; 7 bases line up with TRBD1. V lost 3 bases to trimming and J lost 10 bases; unmatched junction nucleotides: 17. The CDR3 covers 15 residues. In germline, CDR1 is DFQATT, CDR2 SNEGSKA (reference sequence). The CDR3 DNA reads as TGCAGTGCTAGTGGTGGGCCGGACAGGCCCGGTGGAGCTTTCTTT. Its translation: CSASGGPDRPGGAFF.

V and J are TRBV6-5 and TRBJ2-1; TRBD1 matches 8 bases. This CDR3 spans 15 amino acids. Trimming took 2 bases from V and 7 from J; bases not matched to a gene: 7. CDR1 and CDR2 (germline): MNHEY, SVGAGI. The CDR3 protein is CASSYEQGASNEQFF. DNA for the CDR3: TGTGCCAGCAGTTACGAGCAGGGGGCATCGAATGAGCAGTTCTTC.

The CDR3 region has the DNA TGTGCCAGCAGCGTAGTCCCTAGCCCCTACAATGAGCAGTTCTTC. This codes for CASSVVPSPYNEQFF. V usage is TRBV9 and J usage is TRBJ2-1; D possibly corresponds to TRBD2 (5 bases). This CDR3 region has 15 residues. CDR1 is SGDLS and CDR2 is YYNGEE in the germline V gene. V was trimmed by 0 bases and J by 2 bases, leaving 9 bases between them.

This clone appeared once. The V call is TRBV28, the J call TRBJ2-1, with 10 bases matching TRBD2. The germline V gene has CDR1 MDHEN and CDR2 SYDVKM. The CDR3 totals 18 residues. The junction had 7 bases not matched to a gene; V was cut back by 2 bases and J by 0 bases. CDR3 nucleotides: TGTGCCAGCAGTTTACGTGTGCTAGCGGGAGTCTCCTACAATGAGCAGTTCTTC. Amino acids: CASSLRVLAGVSYNEQFF.

V is TRBV6-5 and J is TRBJ2-1, with 12 positions matching TRBD2. Per the germline V gene, CDR1 is MNHEY and CDR2 is SVGAGI. The CDR3 extends over 16 amino acids. V shed 0 bases, J shed 7 bases, and the junction held 4 bases outside the gene matches. The CDR3 DNA is TGTGCCAGCAGTTACTCGACTAGCGGGAGACTGAATGAGCAGTTCTTC. Amino acids: CASSYSTSGRLNEQFF.

The chain joins TRBV5-1 to TRBJ2-2; TRBD2 aligns across 10 bases. The CDR3 has 16 residues. Germline CDR1 is SGHRS and CDR2 is YFSETQ. J lost 3 bases, V lost 2 bases, and 4 bases had no gene match. The chain's CDR3 is CASSFQSGRDTGELFF. CDR3 in DNA: TGCGCCAGCAGCTTCCAGAGCGGGAGGGACACCGGGGAGCTGTTTTTT.

The V and J genes are TRBV18 and TRBJ2-7; D remains ambiguous. CDR1 is KGHSH and CDR2 is LQKENI in the germline V gene. Trimming cost V 2 bases and J 4 bases, with 9 bases left between them. The CDR3 spans 13 residues. CDR3 amino acids: CASSPFRGYEQYF. In DNA form, the CDR3 reads TGTGCCAGCTCACCATTTAGAGGATACGAGCAGTACTTC.

This clone appeared a few times. V is TRBV10-3 and J is TRBJ2-2; TRBD2 aligns across 7 bases. The CDR3 is made up of 15 amino acids. Germline CDR1 reads ENHRY; CDR2 reads SYGVKD. Trimming cost V 4 bases and J 7 bases; bases outside gene matches: 9. The CDR3 nucleotides are TGTGCCATCAGTGGAGTGGGAGGGCGCGGCGGGGAGCTGTTTTTT. It is translated as CAISGVGGRGGELFF.

The rearrangement uses TRBV5-1 and TRBJ2-1, with 12 positions matching TRBD2. The J segment lost 7 bases and the V segment lost 0 bases, leaving 5 bases of the junction unmatched. CDR1 is SGHRS, CDR2 YFSETQ, per germline. CDR3 length: 16 amino acids. The CDR3, as DNA: TGCGCCAGCAGCTTGGATGGACTAGCGGGATCAAATGAGCAGTTCTTC. Translating gives CASSLDGLAGSNEQFF.

The rearrangement links TRBV7-3 to TRBJ1-1; no firm D call. This CDR3 comprises 13 residues. The germline V gene has CDR1 SGHTA and CDR2 FQGTGA. Trimming left V 0 bases short and J 1 base short, with 3 bases between. In DNA, the CDR3 is TGTGCCAGCAGCTTAACCTGGAACACTGAAGCTTTCTTT. Its translation is CASSLTWNTEAFF.

This chain links TRBV5-6 with TRBJ2-1, with D unclear. The CDR3 consists of 12 residues. Germline CDR1 and CDR2: SGHDT and YYEEEE. The ends were cut back, 6 bases at V and 6 bases at J, with 10 bases in the middle. CDR3 amino acids: CASKRRGNEQFF. CDR3 sequence (DNA): TGTGCCAGCAAAAGGAGAGGCAATGAGCAGTTCTTC.

V gene TRBV4-1 combines with J gene TRBJ2-7; TRBD2 aligns across 8 bases. The CDR3 extends over 15 amino acids. Trimming removed 1 base from V and 4 bases from J; junction bases left unmatched: 6. The germline CDR1 and CDR2 sequences are MGHRA and YSYEKL. CDR3 DNA: TGCGCCAGCAGCCAAGTAAGCGGGAGTGGATACGAGCAGTACTTC. Amino acids: CASSQVSGSGYEQYF.

The V gene is TRBV4-1, the J gene TRBJ2-7, with D hard to call. The CDR3 sequence is 14 residues long. Per the germline V gene, CDR1 is MGHRA and CDR2 is YSYEKL. Trimming stripped 1 base from V and 0 bases from J, with 7 bases between. Written as DNA, the CDR3 is TGCGCCAGCAGCCAAGGGCAGGCCTCCTACGAGCAGTACTTC. Protein sequence: CASSQGQASYEQYF.

CDR3 sequence reads: CASSRGTAVATNEKLFF. The CDR3 nucleotides are TGCGCCAGCAGCCGAGGGACAGCCGTTGCAACTAATGAAAAACTGTTTTTT. The chain recombines TRBV4-3 with TRBJ1-4, with TRBD1 identical over 7 bases. This CDR3 is built from 17 residues. J was trimmed by 0 bases and V by 4 bases; bases with no gene match: 8. The germline V gene has CDR1 LGHNA and CDR2 YSLEER.

The chain carries TRBV12-3 or TRBV12-4 and TRBJ1-2; D is uncertain. The CDR3 runs 13 residues. V lost 4 bases, J lost 8 bases, and 14 bases lay in between. As DNA, the CDR3 is TGTGCCAGCAGTTCATCCCGTGGTAGCGGCTACACCTTC. Protein product: CASSSSRGSGYTF.